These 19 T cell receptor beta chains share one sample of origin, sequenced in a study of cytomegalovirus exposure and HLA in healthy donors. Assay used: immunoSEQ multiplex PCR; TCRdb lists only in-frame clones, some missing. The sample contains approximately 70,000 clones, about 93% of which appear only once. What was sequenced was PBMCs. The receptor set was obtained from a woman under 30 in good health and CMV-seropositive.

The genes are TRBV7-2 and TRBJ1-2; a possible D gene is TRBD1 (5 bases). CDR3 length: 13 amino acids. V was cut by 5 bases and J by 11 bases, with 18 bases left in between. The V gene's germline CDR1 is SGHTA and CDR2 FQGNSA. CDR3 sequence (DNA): TGTGCCAGCAGCCCCGGCAGGGCGCTCCTTTACACCTTC. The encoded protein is CASSPGRALLYTF. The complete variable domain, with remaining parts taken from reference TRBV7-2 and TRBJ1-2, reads GAGVSQSPSNKVTEKGKDVELRCDPISGHTALYWYRQSLGQGLEFLIYFQGNSAPDKSGLPSDRFSAERTGGSVSTLTIQRTQQEDSAVYLCASSPGRALLYTFGSGTRLTVV.

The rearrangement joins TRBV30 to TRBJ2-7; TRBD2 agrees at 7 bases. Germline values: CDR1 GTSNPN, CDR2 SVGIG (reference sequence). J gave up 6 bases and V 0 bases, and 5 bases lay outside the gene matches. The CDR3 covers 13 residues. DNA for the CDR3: TGTGCCTGGAGTGTGTCGGGGGGTGGCGAGCAGTACTTC. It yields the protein CAWSVSGGGEQYF. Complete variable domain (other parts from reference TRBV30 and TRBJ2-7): SQTIHQWPATLVQPVGSPLSLECTVEGTSNPNLYWYRQAAGRGLQLLFYSVGIGQISSEVPQNLSASRPQDRQFILSSKKLLLSDSGFYLCAWSVSGGGEQYFGPGTRLTVT.

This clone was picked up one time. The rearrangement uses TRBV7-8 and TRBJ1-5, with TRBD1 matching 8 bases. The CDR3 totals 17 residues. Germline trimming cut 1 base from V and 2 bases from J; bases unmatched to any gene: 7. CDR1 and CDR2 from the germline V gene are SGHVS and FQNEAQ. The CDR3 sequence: CASSLEGTGSRNQPQHF. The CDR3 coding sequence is TGTGCCAGCAGCTTAGAGGGGACAGGCTCCCGCAATCAGCCCCAGCATTTT.

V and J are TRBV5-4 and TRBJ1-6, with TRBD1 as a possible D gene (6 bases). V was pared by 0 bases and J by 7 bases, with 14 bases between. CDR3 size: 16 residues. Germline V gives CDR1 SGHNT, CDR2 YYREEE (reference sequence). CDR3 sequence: CASSLEMTGQNSPLHF. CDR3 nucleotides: TGTGCCAGCAGCTTGGAAATGACAGGTCAGAATTCACCCCTCCACTTT. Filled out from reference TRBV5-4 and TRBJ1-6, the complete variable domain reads ETGVTQSPTHLIKTRGQQVTLRCSSQSGHNTVSWYQQALGQGPQFIFQYYREEENGRGNFPPRFSGLQFPNYSSELNVNALELDDSALYLCASSLEMTGQNSPLHFGNGTRLTVT.

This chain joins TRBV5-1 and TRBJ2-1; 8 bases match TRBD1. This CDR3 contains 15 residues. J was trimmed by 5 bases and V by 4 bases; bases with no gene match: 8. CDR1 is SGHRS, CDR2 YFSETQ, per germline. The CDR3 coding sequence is TGCGCCAGCAGCCGGGGGCAGGGGGCCAACAATGAGCAGTTCTTC. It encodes CASSRGQGANNEQFF.

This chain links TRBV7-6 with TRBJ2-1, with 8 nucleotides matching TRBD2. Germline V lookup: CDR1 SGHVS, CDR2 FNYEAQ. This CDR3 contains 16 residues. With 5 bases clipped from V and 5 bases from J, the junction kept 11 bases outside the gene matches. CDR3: CASSLPRGGLDNEQFF. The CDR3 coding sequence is TGTGCCAGCAGCCTACCCCGGGGGGGCCTAGACAATGAGCAGTTCTTC.

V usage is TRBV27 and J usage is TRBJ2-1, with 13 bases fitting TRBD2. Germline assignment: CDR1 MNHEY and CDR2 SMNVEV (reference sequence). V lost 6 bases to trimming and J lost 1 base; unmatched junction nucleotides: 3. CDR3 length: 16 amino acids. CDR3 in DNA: TGTGCCAGCAGGGGACTAGCGGGAATTTCCTACAATGAGCAGTTCTTC. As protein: CASRGLAGISYNEQFF.

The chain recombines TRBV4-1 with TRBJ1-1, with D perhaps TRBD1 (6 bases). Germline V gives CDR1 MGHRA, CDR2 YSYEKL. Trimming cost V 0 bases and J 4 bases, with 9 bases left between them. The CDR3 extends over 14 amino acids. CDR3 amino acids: CASSQDQGTTEAFF. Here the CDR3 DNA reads TGCGCCAGCAGCCAAGATCAGGGGACCACTGAAGCTTTCTTT.

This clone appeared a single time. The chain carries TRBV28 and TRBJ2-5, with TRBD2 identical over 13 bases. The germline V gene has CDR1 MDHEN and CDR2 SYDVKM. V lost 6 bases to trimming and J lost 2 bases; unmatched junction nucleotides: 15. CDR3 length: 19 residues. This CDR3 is CASSLLPGTSGTPQETQYF. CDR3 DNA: TGTGCCAGCAGCTTACTTCCCGGGACTAGCGGGACCCCACAAGAGACCCAGTACTTC.

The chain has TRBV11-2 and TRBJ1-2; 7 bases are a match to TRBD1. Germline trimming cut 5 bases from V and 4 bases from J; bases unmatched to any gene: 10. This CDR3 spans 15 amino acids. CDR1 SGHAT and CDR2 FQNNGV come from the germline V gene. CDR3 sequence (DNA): TGTGCCAGCAGCCCACAGACAGGGAGAAGCTATGGCTACACCTTC. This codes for CASSPQTGRSYGYTF.

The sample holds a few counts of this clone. The CDR3 spells CASSQESGVPSGYTF. The CDR3 region has the DNA TGTGCCAGCAGCCAAGAGTCAGGGGTCCCGTCCGGCTACACCTTC. The rearrangement uses TRBV4-2 and TRBJ1-2; maybe TRBD1 (6 bases). The V gene lost 0 bases and the J gene lost 8 bases, with 16 bases spanning the gap. The CDR3 sequence is 15 residues long. CDR1 and CDR2 (germline): LGHNA, YNFKEQ.

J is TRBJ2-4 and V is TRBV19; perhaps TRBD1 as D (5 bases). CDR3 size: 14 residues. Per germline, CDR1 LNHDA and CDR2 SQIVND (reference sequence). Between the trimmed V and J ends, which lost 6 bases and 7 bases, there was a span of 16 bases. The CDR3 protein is CASRFVQGANIQYF. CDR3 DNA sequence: TGTGCCAGTAGGTTTGTGCAGGGCGCGAACATTCAGTACTTC.

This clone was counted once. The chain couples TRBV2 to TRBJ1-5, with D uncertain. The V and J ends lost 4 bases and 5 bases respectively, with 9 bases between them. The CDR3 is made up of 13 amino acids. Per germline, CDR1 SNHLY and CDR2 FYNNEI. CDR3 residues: CASSVPEDQPQHF. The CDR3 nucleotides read TGTGCCAGCAGTGTTCCGGAGGATCAGCCCCAGCATTTT.

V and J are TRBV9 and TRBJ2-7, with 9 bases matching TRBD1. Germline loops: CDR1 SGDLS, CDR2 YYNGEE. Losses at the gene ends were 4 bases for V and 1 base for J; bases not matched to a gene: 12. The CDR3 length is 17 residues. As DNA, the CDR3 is TGTGCCAGCAGCTTAGATTCCGGGACAGGGATTTCCTACGAGCAGTACTTC. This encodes CASSLDSGTGISYEQYF.

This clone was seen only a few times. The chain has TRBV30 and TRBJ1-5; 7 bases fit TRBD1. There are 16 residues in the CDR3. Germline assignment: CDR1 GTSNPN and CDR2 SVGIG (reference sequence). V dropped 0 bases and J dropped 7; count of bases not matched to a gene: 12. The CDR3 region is CAWSVREGAKGQPQHF. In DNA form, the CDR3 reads TGTGCCTGGAGTGTACGGGAGGGGGCCAAGGGCCAGCCCCAGCATTTT.

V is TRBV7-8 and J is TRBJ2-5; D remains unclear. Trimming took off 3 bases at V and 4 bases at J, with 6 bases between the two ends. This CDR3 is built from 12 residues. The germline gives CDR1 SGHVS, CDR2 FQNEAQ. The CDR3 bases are TGTGCCAGCAGCTTCAATAGAGAGACCCAGTACTTC. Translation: CASSFNRETQYF.

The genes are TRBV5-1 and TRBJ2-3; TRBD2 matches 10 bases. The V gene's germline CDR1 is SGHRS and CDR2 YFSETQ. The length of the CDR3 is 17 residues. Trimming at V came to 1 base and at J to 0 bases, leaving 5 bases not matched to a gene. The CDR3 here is CASSLSSGGASTDTQYF. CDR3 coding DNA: TGCGCCAGCAGCTTGTCTAGCGGGGGAGCCAGCACAGATACGCAGTATTTT.

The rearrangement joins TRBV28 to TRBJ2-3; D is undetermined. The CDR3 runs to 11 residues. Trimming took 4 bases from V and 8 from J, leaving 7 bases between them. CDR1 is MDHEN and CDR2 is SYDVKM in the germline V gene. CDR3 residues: CASSSPGTQYF. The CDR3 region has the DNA TGTGCCAGCAGTTCCCCAGGTACGCAGTATTTT. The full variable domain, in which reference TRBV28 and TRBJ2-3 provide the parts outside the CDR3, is DVKVTQSSRYLVKRTGEKVFLECVQDMDHENMFWYRQDPGLGLRLIYFSYDVKMKEKGDIPEGYSVSREKKERFSLILESASTNQTSMYLCASSSPGTQYFGPGTRLTVL.

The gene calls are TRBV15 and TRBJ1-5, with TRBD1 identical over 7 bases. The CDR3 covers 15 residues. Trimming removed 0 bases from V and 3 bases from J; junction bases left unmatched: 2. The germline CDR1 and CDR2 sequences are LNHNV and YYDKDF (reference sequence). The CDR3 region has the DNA TGTGCCACCAGCAGAGATCAGGGGGACAATCAGCCCCAGCATTTT. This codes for CATSRDQGDNQPQHF.